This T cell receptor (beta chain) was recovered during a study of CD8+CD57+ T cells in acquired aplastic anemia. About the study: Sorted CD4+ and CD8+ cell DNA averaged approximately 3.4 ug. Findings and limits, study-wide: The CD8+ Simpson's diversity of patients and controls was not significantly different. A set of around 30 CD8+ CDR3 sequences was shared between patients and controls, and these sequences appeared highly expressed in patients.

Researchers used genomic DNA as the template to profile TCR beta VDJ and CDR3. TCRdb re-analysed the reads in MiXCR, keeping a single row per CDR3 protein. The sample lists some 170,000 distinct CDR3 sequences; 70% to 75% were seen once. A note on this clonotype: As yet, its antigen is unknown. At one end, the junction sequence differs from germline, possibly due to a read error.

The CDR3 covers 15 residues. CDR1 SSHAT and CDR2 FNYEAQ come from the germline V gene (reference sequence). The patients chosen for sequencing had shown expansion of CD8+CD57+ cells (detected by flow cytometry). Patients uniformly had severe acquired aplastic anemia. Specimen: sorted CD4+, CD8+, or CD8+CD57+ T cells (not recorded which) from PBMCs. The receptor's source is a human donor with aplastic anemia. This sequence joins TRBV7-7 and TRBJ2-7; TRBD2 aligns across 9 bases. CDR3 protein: CASSLSPGLAGEQYF. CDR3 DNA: TGTGCTAGCAGCTTATCCCCGGGACTAGCCGGCGAGCAGTACTTC. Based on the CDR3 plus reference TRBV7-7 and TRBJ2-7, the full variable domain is GAGVSQSPRYKVTKRGQDVTLRCDPISSHATLYWYQQALGQGPEFLTYFNYEAQPDKSGLPSDRFSAERPEGSISTLTIQRTEQRDSAMYRCASSLSPGLAGEQYFGPGTRLTVT.